These 7 T cell receptor beta chains were sequenced from one sample in a study of T cell changes during pregnancy in multiple sclerosis (dated by TCRdb to about 2019). The receptor library was made with the immunoSEQ multiplex PCR assay. This is the immuneACCESS table as TCRdb keeps it, with only in-frame sequences that have V and J called. A part of the clones is gone; compared with another copy, unresolved V genes explain less than half, and the rest is unexplained. For this sample there are about 64,000 clones; 90% to 97% appear just once. The top ten hold roughly 2.5% of the sample. The sequencing used CD8+ T cells from peripheral blood mononuclear cells, collected after pregnancy. All receptors derive from a female donor with multiple sclerosis, enrolled in a pregnancy study.

This rearrangement joins TRBV28 to TRBJ1-1; D possibly corresponds to TRBD1 (5 bases). V shed 1 base and J shed 10 bases, with 16 bases lying between them. The length of the CDR3 is 14 residues. CDR1 is MDHEN and CDR2 is SYDVKM in the germline V gene. CDR3 sequence: CASSLSSVLQAAFF. The DNA for the CDR3 is TGTGCCAGCAGTTTATCCTCGGTTCTACAGGCAGCTTTCTTT.

The chain links TRBV4-2 to TRBJ2-5, with D possibly matching TRBD2 (5 bases). The CDR3 is 15 residues long. The ends were cut back, 4 bases at V and 4 bases at J, with 16 bases in the middle. Per germline, CDR1 LGHNA and CDR2 YNFKEQ. The CDR3 loop is CASSPYRGGRETQYF. CDR3 sequence (DNA): TGTGCCAGCAGCCCGTACCGAGGAGGTCGAGAGACCCAGTACTTC.

V is TRBV19 and J is TRBJ2-3, with 9 bases lining up with TRBD2. From germline, CDR1 is LNHDA and CDR2 SQIVND (reference sequence). With 3 bases clipped from V and 2 bases from J, the junction kept 3 bases outside the gene matches. The CDR3 consists of 15 residues. CDR3 bases: TGTGCCAGTAGTATGCTAGCGGGAACCACAGATACGCAGTATTTT. Translated, it gives CASSMLAGTTDTQYF.

The V call is TRBV11-2, the J call TRBJ2-3, with 12 bases identical to TRBD2. The CDR3 runs to 18 residues. Germline V CDR1 and CDR2: SGHAT, FQNNGV. V lost 8 bases and J lost 2; bases outside the gene matches: 14. Here the CDR3 reads CASCHNAGLAGFTDTQYF. CDR3 nucleotides: TGTGCCAGCTGCCACAATGCAGGACTAGCGGGGTTCACAGATACGCAGTATTTT.

The genes are TRBV5-4 and TRBJ1-5; possibly TRBD1 for D (6 bases). Germline assignment: CDR1 SGHNT and CDR2 YYREEE (reference sequence). V was shortened by 0 bases and J by 2 bases, with 9 bases between the two germline ends. The CDR3 is made up of 15 amino acids. The chain's CDR3 is CASSLGTEGNQPQHF. The DNA for the CDR3 is TGTGCCAGCAGCTTGGGGACAGAGGGCAATCAGCCCCAGCATTTT.

This chain links TRBV19 with TRBJ2-7; D is uncertain. CDR3 length: 14 amino acids. V lost 0 bases, J lost 6 bases, and 12 bases lay in between. Germline CDR1 LNHDA, CDR2 SQIVND (reference sequence). The CDR3 DNA reads TGTGCCAGTAGTATAGAGGCAGGATTCCCCGAGCAGTACTTC. Translation gives CASSIEAGFPEQYF.

The V gene is TRBV27, the J gene TRBJ2-5; D is ambiguous. The germline CDR1 and CDR2 sequences are MNHEY and SMNVEV (reference sequence). The CDR3 is 14 residues long. V lost 1 base and J lost 4, with 10 bases in between. The CDR3 region has the DNA TGTGCCAGCAGTTTATATTCTGTTTCAGAGACCCAGTACTTC. Protein: CASSLYSVSETQYF.